The clone carrying this T cell receptor (beta chain) has a count of ten or more. The antigen is unknown. The V gene lost 0 bases and the J gene lost 2 bases, with 6 bases spanning the gap. The germline CDR1 and CDR2 sequences are SGHRS and YFSETQ. This CDR3 spans 15 amino acids. Quantitative 5'-RACE was performed with molecular barcodes, and it yielded the TCR beta libraries. Each CDR3 protein gets one entry after TCRdb re-called the 5' RACE reads with MiXCR. The repertoire holds about 130,000 distinct CDR3 sequences, with more than 5.5% as singletons. This sample was included in a study of CD8 T cells in ankylosing spondylitis. General study results and limits: Disease-linked clones were found to be CD8+ and relatively rare in peripheral blood. There was reportedly significant enrichment of clones that were disease-linked in matched ankylosing spondylitis synovial fluid. A TCR beta motif made of 7 to 9 highly homologous variants seemed typical of ankylosing spondylitis blood.

Sequencing was done on a sample of blood, either unsorted or a sorted T cell fraction (not recorded which). This sequence joins TRBV5-1 and TRBJ2-6, with D uncertain. This clonotype was sampled from a female donor with ankylosing spondylitis or in good health (not recorded which). The CDR3 DNA follows: TGCGCCAGCAGCTTGGCGCCAACTGGGGCCAACGTCCTGACTTTC. This codes for CASSLAPTGANVLTF.